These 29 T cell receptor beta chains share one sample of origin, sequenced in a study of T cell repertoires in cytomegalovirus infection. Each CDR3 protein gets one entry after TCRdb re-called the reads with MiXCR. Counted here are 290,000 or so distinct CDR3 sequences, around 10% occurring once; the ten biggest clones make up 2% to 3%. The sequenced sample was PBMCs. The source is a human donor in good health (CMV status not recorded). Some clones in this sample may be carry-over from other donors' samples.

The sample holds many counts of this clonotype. The CDR3 loop reads CASSPDRGHYNSPLHF. CDR3 nucleotides: TGTGCCAGCAGCCCGGACAGGGGCCATTATAATTCACCCCTCCACTTT. The J gene is TRBJ1-6, the V gene TRBV7-9, with TRBD1 matching over 9 bases. J gave up 4 bases and V 5 bases, and 6 bases lay outside the gene matches. The CDR3 totals 16 residues. Germline V gene lookup returns CDR1 SEHNR and CDR2 FQNEAQ (reference sequence).

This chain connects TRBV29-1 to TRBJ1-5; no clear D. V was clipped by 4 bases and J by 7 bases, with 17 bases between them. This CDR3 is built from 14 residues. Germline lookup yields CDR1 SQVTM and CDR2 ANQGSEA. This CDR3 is CSVGDNGSMQPQHF. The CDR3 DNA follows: TGCAGCGTTGGCGACAACGGGAGTATGCAGCCCCAGCATTTT.

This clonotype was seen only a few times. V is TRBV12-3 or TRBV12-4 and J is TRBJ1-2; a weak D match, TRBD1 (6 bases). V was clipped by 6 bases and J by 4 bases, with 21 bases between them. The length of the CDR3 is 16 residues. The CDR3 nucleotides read TGTGCCAGCAGCCTCTCAGCCAGGGGCGCCCCCTATGGCTACACCTTC. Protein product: CASSLSARGAPYGYTF.

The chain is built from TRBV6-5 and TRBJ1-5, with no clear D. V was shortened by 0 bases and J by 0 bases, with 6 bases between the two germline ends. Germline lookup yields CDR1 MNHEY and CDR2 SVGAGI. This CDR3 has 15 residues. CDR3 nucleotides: TGTGCCAGCAGTTACTCATACGATAGCAATCAGCCCCAGCATTTT. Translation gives CASSYSYDSNQPQHF.

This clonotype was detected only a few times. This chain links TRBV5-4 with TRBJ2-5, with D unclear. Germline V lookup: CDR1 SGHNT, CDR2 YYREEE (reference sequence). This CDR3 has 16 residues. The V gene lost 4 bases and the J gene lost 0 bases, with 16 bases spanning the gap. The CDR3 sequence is CASSLGSGLNQETQYF. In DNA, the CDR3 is TGTGCCAGCAGCCTTGGGTCGGGCCTAAACCAAGAGACCCAGTACTTC.

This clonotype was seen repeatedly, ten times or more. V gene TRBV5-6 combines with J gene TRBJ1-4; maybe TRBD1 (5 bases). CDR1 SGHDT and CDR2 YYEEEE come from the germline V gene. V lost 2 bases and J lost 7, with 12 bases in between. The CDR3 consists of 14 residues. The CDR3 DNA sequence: TGTGCCAGCAGCTTATACGGAGGGGCTGAAAAACTGTTTTTT. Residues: CASSLYGGAEKLFF.

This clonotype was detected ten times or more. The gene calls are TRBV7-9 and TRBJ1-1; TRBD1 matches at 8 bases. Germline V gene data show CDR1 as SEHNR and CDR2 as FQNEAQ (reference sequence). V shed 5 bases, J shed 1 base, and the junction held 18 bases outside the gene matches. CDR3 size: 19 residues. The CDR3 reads CASSTSIRTGKSTNTEAFF. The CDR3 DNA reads TGTGCCAGCAGCACGAGTATCAGGACAGGGAAGAGCACGAACACTGAAGCTTTCTTT.

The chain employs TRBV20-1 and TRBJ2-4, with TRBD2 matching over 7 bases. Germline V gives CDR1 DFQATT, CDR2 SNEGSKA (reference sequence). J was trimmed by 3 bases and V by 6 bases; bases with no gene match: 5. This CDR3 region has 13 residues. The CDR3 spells CSAGGGSKNIQYF. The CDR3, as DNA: TGCAGTGCCGGCGGGGGTAGCAAAAACATTCAGTACTTC.

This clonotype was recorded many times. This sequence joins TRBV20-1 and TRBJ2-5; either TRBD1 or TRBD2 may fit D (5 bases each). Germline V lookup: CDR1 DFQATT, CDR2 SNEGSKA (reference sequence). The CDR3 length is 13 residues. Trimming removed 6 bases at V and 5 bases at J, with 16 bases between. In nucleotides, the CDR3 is TGCAGTGCCCGGCCCGGGGCCCCGGAGACCCAGTACTTC. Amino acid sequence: CSARPGAPETQYF.

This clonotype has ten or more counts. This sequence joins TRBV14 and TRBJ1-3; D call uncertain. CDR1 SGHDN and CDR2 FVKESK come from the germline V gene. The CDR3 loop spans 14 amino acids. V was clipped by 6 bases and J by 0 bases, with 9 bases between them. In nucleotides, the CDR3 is TGTGCCAGCAGTGGAGGGTTCTCTGGAAACACCATATATTTT. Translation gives CASSGGFSGNTIYF.

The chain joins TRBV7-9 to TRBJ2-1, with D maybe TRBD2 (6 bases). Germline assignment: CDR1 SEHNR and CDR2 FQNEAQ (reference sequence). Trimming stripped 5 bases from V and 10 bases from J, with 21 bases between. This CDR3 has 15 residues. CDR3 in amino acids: CASSPTRGSRWEQFF. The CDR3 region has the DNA TGTGCCAGCAGCCCTACCCGGGGGAGTAGATGGGAGCAGTTCTTC.

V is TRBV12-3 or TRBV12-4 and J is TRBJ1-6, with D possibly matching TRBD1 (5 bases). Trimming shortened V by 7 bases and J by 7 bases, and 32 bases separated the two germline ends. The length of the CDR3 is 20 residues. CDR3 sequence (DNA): TGTGCCAGCACCATTCAGTCCCCTTCGATTTCGGGGCTTGGGAATTCACCCCTCCACTTT. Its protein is CASTIQSPSISGLGNSPLHF.

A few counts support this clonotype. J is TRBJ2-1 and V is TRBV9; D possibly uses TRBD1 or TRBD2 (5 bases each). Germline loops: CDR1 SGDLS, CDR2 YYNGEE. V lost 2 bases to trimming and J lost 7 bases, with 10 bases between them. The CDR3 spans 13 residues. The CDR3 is CASSVVGANEQFF. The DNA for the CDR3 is TGTGCCAGCAGCGTCGTCGGGGCGAATGAGCAGTTCTTC.

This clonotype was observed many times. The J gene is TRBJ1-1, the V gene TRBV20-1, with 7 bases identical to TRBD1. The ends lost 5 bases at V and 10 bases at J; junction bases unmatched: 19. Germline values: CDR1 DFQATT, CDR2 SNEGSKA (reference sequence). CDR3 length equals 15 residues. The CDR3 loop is CSASYPGQSSRGAFF. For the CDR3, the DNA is TGCAGTGCTTCATATCCGGGACAGTCATCCCGCGGAGCTTTCTTT.

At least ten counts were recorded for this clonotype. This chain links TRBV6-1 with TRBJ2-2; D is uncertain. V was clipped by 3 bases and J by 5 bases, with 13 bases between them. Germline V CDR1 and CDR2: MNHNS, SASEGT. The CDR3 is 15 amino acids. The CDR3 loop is CASSEPRTGTGELFF. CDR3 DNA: TGTGCCAGCAGTGAGCCCAGGACCGGAACCGGGGAGCTGTTTTTT.

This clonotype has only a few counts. The CDR3 sequence: CASSLEWSANTGELFF. The CDR3 nucleotides are TGTGCCAGCAGCTTGGAATGGTCCGCGAACACCGGGGAGCTGTTTTTT. The genes are TRBV5-5 and TRBJ2-2; D gene ambiguous. Trimming pared 0 bases from V and 0 bases from J, leaving 9 bases between. Germline values: CDR1 SGHKS, CDR2 YYEKEE (reference sequence). The CDR3 totals 16 residues.

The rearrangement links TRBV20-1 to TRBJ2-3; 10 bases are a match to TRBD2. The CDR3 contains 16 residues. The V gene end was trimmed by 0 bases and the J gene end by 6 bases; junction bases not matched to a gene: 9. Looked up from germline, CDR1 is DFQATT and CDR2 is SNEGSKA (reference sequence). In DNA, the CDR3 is TGCAGTGCTAGAGATCTCTTCAGCGGGGGGGCGGATACGCAGTATTTT. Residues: CSARDLFSGGADTQYF.

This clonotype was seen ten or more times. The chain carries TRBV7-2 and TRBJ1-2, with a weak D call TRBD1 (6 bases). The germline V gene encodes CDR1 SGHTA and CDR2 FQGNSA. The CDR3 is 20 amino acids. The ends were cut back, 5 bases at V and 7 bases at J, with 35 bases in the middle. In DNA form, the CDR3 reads TGTGCCAGCAGCCCCTTCCAAGACTTTGGGGCAGGGGAGGAATTCGGTGGCTACACCTTC. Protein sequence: CASSPFQDFGAGEEFGGYTF.

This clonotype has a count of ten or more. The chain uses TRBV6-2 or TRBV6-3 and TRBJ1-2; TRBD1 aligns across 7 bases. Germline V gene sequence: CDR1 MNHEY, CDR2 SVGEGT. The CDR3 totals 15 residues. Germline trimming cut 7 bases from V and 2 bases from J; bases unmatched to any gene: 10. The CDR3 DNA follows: TGTGCCAGCACCCTGGGACAGCGACTCAACTATGGCTACACCTTC. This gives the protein CASTLGQRLNYGYTF.

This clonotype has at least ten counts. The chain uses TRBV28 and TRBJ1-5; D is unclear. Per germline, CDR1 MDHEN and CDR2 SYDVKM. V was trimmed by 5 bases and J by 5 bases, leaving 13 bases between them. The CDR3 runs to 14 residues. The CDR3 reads CASSGSWVDQPQHF. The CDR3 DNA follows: TGTGCCAGCAGTGGATCATGGGTCGATCAGCCCCAGCATTTT.

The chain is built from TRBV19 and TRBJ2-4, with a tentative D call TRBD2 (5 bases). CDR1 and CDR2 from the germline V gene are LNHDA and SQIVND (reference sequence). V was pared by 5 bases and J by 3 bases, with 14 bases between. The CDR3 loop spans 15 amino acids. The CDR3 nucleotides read TGTGCCAGTAGTCTCTCGAGGGATGTCAAAAACATTCAGTACTTC. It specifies CASSLSRDVKNIQYF.

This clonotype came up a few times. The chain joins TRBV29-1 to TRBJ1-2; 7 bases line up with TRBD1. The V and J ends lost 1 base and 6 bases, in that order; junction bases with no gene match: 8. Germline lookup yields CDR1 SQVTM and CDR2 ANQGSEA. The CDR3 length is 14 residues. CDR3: CSVEGVTGVNGYTF. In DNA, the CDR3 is TGCAGCGTTGAAGGTGTAACAGGGGTTAATGGCTACACCTTC.

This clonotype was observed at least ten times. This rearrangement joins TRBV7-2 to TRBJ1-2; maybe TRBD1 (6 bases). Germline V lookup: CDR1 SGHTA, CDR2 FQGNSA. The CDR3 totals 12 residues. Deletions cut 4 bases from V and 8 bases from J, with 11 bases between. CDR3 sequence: CASSSRGSGYTF. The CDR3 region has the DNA TGTGCCAGCAGCTCCAGGGGATCGGGCTACACCTTC.

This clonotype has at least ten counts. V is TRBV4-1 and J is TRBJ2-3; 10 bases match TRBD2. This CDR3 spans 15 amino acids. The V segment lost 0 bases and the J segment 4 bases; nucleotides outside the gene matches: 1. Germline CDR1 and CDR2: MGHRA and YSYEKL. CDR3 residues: CASSQEGTSADTQYF. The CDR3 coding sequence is TGCGCCAGCAGCCAAGAGGGGACTAGCGCAGATACGCAGTATTTT.

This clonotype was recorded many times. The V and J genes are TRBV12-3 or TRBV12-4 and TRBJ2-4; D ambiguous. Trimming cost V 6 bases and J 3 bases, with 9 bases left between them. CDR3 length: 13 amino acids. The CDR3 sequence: CASSPGFKNIQYF. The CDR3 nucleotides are TGTGCCAGCAGCCCAGGATTCAAAAACATTCAGTACTTC.

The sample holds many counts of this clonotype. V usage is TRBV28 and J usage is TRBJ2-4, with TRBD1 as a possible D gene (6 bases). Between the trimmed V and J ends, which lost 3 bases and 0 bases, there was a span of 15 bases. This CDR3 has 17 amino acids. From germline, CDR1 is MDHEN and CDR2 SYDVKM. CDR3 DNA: TGTGCCAGCAGTTTCAAGGGGACAAGCCTAGCCAAAAACATTCAGTACTTC. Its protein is CASSFKGTSLAKNIQYF.

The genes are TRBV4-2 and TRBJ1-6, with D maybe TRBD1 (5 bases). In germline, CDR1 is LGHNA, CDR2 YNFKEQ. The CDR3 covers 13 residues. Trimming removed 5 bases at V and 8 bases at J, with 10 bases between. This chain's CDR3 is CASSYTGDSPLHF. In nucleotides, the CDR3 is TGTGCCAGCAGCTATACAGGAGATTCACCCCTCCACTTT.

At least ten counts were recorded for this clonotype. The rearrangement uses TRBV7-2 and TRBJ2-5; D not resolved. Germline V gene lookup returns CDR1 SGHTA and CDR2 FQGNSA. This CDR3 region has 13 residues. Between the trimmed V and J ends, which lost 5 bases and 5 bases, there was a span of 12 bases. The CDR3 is CASSIPPRETQYF. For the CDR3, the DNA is TGTGCCAGCAGCATCCCCCCCCGGGAGACCCAGTACTTC.

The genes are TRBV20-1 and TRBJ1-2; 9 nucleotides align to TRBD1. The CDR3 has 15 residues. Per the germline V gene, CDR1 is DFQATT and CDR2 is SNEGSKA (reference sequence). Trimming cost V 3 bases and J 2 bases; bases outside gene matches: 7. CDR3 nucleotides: TGCAGTGCTAGCCCGGGAGACAGGGGGAACTATGGCTACACCTTC. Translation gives CSASPGDRGNYGYTF.